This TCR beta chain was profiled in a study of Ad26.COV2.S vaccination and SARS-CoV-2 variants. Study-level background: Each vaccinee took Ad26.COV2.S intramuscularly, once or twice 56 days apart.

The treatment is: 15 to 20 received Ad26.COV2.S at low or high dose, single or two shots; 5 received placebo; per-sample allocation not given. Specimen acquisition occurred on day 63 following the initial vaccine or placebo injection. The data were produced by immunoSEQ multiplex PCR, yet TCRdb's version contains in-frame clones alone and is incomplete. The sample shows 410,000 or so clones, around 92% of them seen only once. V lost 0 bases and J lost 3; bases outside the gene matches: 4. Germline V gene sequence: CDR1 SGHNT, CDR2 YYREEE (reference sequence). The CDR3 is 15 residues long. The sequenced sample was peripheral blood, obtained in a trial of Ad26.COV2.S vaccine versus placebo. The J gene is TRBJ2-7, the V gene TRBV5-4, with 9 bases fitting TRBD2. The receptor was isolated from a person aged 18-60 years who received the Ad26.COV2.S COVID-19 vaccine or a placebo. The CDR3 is CASSLAAGGLYEQYF. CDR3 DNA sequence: TGTGCCAGCAGCTTGGCTGCGGGGGGGCTCTACGAGCAGTACTTC.